Each of the 18 T cell receptor beta chains below was sequenced from the same sample in a study of blood T cell repertoires in COVID-19. Assay used: immunoSEQ multiplex PCR; TCRdb lists only in-frame clones, some missing. The sample includes almost 200,000 clones, more than 80% of them seen just once. The material sequenced was PBMCs or T cells enriched from blood (not recorded which). These receptors were taken from a woman between 18 and 29 years old who had recovered from COVID-19.

The chain has TRBV13 and TRBJ2-2; D might be TRBD2 (5 bases). V lost 5 bases and J 1 base, leaving 8 bases between the germline ends. The germline gives CDR1 PRHDT, CDR2 FYEKMQ (reference sequence). The CDR3 runs 14 residues. The CDR3: CASSTGMNTGELFF. As DNA, the CDR3 is TGTGCCAGCAGCACGGGAATGAACACCGGGGAGCTGTTTTTT.

The chain combines TRBV7-6 with TRBJ2-7; 7 bases match TRBD1. The junction had 5 bases not matched to a gene; V was cut back by 5 bases and J by 4 bases. The CDR3 has 13 amino acids. The germline CDR1 and CDR2 sequences are SGHVS and FNYEAQ. The CDR3 region is CASSQGTAYEQYF. The CDR3 nucleotides are TGTGCCAGCAGCCAAGGGACAGCGTACGAGCAGTACTTC.

This chain links TRBV11-2 with TRBJ2-7; D is undetermined. The V gene lost 2 bases and the J gene lost 6 bases, with 11 bases spanning the gap. The CDR3 has 13 amino acids. Germline V gene data show CDR1 as SGHAT and CDR2 as FQNNGV. The CDR3 loop is CASSLLKVSEQYF. The CDR3 DNA is TGTGCCAGCAGCTTACTAAAAGTATCCGAGCAGTACTTC.

This clone was seen a single time. The chain recombines TRBV6-5 with TRBJ1-2; D not resolved. Trimming cost V 2 bases and J 8 bases, with 9 bases left between them. The CDR3 extends over 12 amino acids. In germline, CDR1 is MNHEY, CDR2 SVGAGI. For the CDR3, the DNA is TGTGCCAGCAGTTACAGCGCCGGGGGCTACACCTTC. It encodes CASSYSAGGYTF.

The J gene is TRBJ2-2, the V gene TRBV11-2; 9 bases line up with TRBD1. From germline, CDR1 is SGHAT and CDR2 FQNNGV. The CDR3 loop spans 15 amino acids. V was pared by 5 bases and J by 8 bases, with 9 bases of the junction left unmatched. The DNA for the CDR3 is TGTGCCAGCAGCGTCCGGGACAGGGAGTCGGGGGAGCTGTTTTTT. Encoded protein: CASSVRDRESGELFF.

This chain joins TRBV6-5 and TRBJ1-6; D gene uncertain. With 7 bases removed from V and 6 bases from J, the gap between germline ends came to 13 bases. There are 14 residues in the CDR3. Germline V gene sequence: CDR1 MNHEY, CDR2 SVGAGI. The CDR3 DNA reads TGTGCCAGCACTTGGACGGGGAGTAATTCACCCCTCCACTTT. This gives the protein CASTWTGSNSPLHF.

J is TRBJ1-6 and V is TRBV11-2, with 7 bases matching TRBD1. With V trimmed by 5 bases and J by 7 bases, 8 bases remained unmatched. Looked up from germline, CDR1 is SGHAT and CDR2 is FQNNGV. The CDR3 has 15 amino acids. The CDR3 DNA reads TGTGCCAGCAGCCCATCAGGGGGAACCAATTCACCCCTCCACTTT. Translating it yields CASSPSGGTNSPLHF.

CDR3 amino acids: CASRGSYNSPLHF. CDR3 DNA: TGTGCCAGCAGGGGTTCCTATAATTCACCCCTCCACTTT. This chain connects TRBV19 to TRBJ1-6; a weak D match, TRBD1 (6 bases). Germline CDR1 is LNHDA and CDR2 is SQIVND (reference sequence). The CDR3 loop spans 13 amino acids. V was cut by 9 bases and J by 1 base, with 7 bases left in between.

The rearrangement uses TRBV7-9 and TRBJ1-4; tentatively, D is TRBD1 (5 bases). CDR1 is SEHNR and CDR2 is FQNEAQ in the germline V gene (reference sequence). Deletions cut 8 bases from V and 8 bases from J, with 21 bases between. The CDR3 has 15 residues. Here the CDR3 DNA reads TGTGCCAGCGGAATAGAGGTTGGGGGAGGCGAAAAACTGTTTTTT. This gives the protein CASGIEVGGGEKLFF.

This CDR3 is CAISEPSGGLYNEQFF. CDR3 coding DNA: TGTGCCATCAGTGAGCCGAGCGGGGGGCTCTACAATGAGCAGTTCTTC. This chain links TRBV10-3 with TRBJ2-1, with 9 nucleotides matching TRBD2. The CDR3 runs 16 residues. J lost 3 bases, V lost 2 bases, and 5 bases had no gene match. Looked up from germline, CDR1 is ENHRY and CDR2 is SYGVKD.

This chain links TRBV5-1 with TRBJ1-2; 10 bases match TRBD1. The germline V gene encodes CDR1 SGHRS and CDR2 YFSETQ. This CDR3 is 15 amino acids long. The V segment lost 4 bases and the J segment 2 bases; nucleotides outside the gene matches: 5. CDR3 sequence (DNA): TGCGCCAGCAGCCAGACAGGGGGCGCGAACTATGGCTACACCTTC. This encodes CASSQTGGANYGYTF.

This clone has just a few counts. The chain recombines TRBV21-1 with TRBJ1-6; the table's D call, TRBD1, was not checked against the DNA. TRBV21-1 corresponds to a pseudogene. The CDR3 loop spans 12 amino acids. The CDR3 nucleotides read TGTGCCAGCCCAGGGGAACACTCACCCCTCCACTTT. It codes for CASPGEHSPLHF.

The V gene is TRBV19, the J gene TRBJ1-6, with TRBD1 matching 7 bases. V gave up 6 bases and J gave up 9 bases; unmatched junction bases: 14. CDR1 is LNHDA and CDR2 is SQIVND in the germline V gene (reference sequence). There are 16 residues in the CDR3. Written as DNA, the CDR3 is TGTGCCAGTAGCCTCCAACGGGGCCAGGGGGTTTCACCCCTCCACTTT. Protein sequence: CASSLQRGQGVSPLHF.

This chain connects TRBV4-1 to TRBJ1-2, with D maybe TRBD1 (5 bases). This CDR3 spans 14 amino acids. V was pared by 1 base and J by 7 bases, with 13 bases between. Germline V gene data show CDR1 as MGHRA and CDR2 as YSYEKL. The CDR3 DNA is TGCGCCAGCAGCCAAGGGGAGGCGGGGGGTGGCTACACCTTC. It specifies CASSQGEAGGGYTF.

This clone was seen only a few times. This rearrangement joins TRBV6-5 to TRBJ2-7; 9 bases align to TRBD2. Germline lookup yields CDR1 MNHEY and CDR2 SVGAGI. The CDR3 covers 13 residues. V shed 10 bases and J 5 bases; nucleotides not matched to a gene: 9. CDR3 protein: CATRRAGGNEQYF. CDR3 nucleotides: TGTGCCACCCGACGAGCGGGGGGCAACGAGCAGTACTTC.

This sequence joins TRBV15 and TRBJ1-5; TRBD1 matches at 8 bases. The trim removed 3 bases at V and 9 bases at J, leaving 4 bases unmatched. The germline V gene encodes CDR1 LNHNV and CDR2 YYDKDF (reference sequence). The CDR3 is 13 amino acids. CDR3 protein: CATSRTGESPQHF. CDR3 nucleotide sequence: TGTGCCACCAGCAGGACAGGGGAATCGCCCCAGCATTTT. Full variable domain (remainder filled in from reference TRBV15 and TRBJ1-5): DAMVIQNPRYQVTQFGKPVTLSCSQTLNHNVMYWYQQKSSQAPKLLFHYYDKDFNNEADTPDNFQSRRPNTSFCFLDIRSPGLGDTAMYLCATSRTGESPQHFGDGTRLSIL.

This clone was found once. The chain employs TRBV19 and TRBJ1-1, with a weak D call TRBD1 (6 bases). Trimming took 3 bases from V and 5 from J, leaving 16 bases between them. The CDR3 length is 15 residues. CDR1 is LNHDA, CDR2 SQIVND, per germline (reference sequence). The CDR3 nucleotides are TGTGCCAGTAGTATGAACCCCAGGGGAAAGACTGAAGCTTTCTTT. It translates to CASSMNPRGKTEAFF. Filled out from reference TRBV19 and TRBJ1-1, the complete variable domain reads DGGITQSPKYLFRKEGQNVTLSCEQNLNHDAMYWYRQDPGQGLRLIYYSQIVNDFQKGDIAEGYSVSREKKESFPLTVTSAQKNPTAFYLCASSMNPRGKTEAFFGQGTRLTVV.

V gene TRBV6-1 combines with J gene TRBJ2-1; possible D gene TRBD2, 7 bases. V dropped 3 bases and J dropped 1 base, with 16 bases sitting between them. Germline loops: CDR1 MNHNS, CDR2 SASEGT. This CDR3 has 17 amino acids. The CDR3 coding sequence is TGTGCCAGCAGTGATCTGGGGGGGGGCTTTTCCTACAATGAGCAGTTCTTC. Residues: CASSDLGGGFSYNEQFF.